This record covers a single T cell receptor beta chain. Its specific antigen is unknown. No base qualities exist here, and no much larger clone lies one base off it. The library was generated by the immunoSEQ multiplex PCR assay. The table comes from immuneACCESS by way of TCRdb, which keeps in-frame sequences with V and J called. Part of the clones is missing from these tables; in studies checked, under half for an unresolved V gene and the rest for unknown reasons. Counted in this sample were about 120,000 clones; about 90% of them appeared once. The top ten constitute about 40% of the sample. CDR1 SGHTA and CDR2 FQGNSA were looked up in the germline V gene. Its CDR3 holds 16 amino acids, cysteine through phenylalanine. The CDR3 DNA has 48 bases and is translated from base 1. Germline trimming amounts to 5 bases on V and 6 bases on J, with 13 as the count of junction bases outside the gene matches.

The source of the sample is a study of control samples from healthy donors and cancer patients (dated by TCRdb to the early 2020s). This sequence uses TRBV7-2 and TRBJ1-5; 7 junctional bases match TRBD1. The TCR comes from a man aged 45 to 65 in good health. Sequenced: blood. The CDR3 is CASSAFGQASGQPQHF. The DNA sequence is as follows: TGTGCCAGCAGCGCCTTCGGACAGGCATCGGGTCAGCCCCAGCATTTT.